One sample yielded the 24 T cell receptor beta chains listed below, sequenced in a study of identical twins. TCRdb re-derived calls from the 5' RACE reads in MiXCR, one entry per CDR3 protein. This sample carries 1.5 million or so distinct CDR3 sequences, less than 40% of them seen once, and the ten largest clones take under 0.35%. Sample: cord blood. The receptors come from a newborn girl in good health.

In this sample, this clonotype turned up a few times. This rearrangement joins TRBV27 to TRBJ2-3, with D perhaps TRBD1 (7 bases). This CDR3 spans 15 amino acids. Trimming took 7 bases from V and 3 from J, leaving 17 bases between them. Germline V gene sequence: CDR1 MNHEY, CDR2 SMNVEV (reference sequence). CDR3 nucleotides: TGTGCCAGCACCCAAATCGGGGGACAGACAGATACGCAGTATTTT. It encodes CASTQIGGQTDTQYF.

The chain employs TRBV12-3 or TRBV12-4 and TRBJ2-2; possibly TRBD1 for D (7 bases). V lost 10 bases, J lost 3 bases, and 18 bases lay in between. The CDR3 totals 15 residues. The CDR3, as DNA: TGTGCCATTCCGCGGGACCAGGGGGACACCGGGGAGCTGTTTTTT. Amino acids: CAIPRDQGDTGELFF.

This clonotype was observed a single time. The CDR3 is CASSWGVYGYTF. CDR3 coding DNA: TGTGCCAGCAGCTGGGGGGTCTATGGCTACACCTTC. This chain uses TRBV11-2 with TRBJ1-2; D may be TRBD1 (5 bases). V gave up 4 bases and J gave up 4 bases, with 7 bases separating them. The CDR3 length is 12 residues. The germline gives CDR1 SGHAT, CDR2 FQNNGV.

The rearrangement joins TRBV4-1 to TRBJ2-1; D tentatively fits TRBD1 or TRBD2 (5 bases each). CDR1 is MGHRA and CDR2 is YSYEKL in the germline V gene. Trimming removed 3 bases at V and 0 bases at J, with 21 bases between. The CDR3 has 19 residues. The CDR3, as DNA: TGCGCCAGCAGCCACAACCGCCTGATCTGGGGGAGCTCCTACAATGAGCAGTTCTTC. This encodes CASSHNRLIWGSSYNEQFF.

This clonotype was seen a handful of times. DNA for the CDR3: TGTGCCAGCAGCTTAGTGGGACTAGTCTATGAGCAGTTCTTC. It encodes CASSLVGLVYEQFF. The gene calls are TRBV7-8 and TRBJ2-1; 8 bases map to TRBD2. This CDR3 comprises 14 residues. J lost 8 bases, V lost 1 base, and 4 bases had no gene match. The germline CDR1 and CDR2 sequences are SGHVS and FQNEAQ.

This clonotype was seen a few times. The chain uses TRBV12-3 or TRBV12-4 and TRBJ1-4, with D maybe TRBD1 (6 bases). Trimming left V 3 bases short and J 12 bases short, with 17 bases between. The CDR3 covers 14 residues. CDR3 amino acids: CASSLIWTAEELFF. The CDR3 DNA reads TGTGCCAGCAGTTTGATATGGACAGCGGAGGAACTGTTTTTT.

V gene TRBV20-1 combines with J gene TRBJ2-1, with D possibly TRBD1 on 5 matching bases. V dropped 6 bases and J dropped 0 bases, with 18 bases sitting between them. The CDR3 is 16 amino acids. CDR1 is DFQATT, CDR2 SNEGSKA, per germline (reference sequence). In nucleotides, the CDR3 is TGCAGTGCCGTAAAGACGGACATCCGCTCCTACAATGAGCAGTTCTTC. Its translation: CSAVKTDIRSYNEQFF.

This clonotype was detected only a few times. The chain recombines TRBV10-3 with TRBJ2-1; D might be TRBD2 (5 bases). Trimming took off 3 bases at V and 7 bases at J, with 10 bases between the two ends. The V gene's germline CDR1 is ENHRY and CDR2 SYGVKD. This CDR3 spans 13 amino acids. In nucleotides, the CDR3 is TGTGCCATCAGTGAAAGGGTAGCGAATGAGCAGTTCTTC. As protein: CAISERVANEQFF.

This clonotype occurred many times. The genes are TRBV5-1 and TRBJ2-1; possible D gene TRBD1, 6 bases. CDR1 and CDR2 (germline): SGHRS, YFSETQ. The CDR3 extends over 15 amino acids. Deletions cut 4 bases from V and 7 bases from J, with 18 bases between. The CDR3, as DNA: TGCGCCAGCAGCCTGCTCTACTTCCAGGGGAATGAGCAGTTCTTC. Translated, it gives CASSLLYFQGNEQFF.

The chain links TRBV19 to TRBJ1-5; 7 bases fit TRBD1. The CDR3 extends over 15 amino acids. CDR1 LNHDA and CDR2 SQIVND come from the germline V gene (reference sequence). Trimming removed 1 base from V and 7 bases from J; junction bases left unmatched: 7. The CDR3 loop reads CASSIGTGVRQPQHF. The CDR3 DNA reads TGTGCCAGTAGTATAGGCACAGGGGTACGACAGCCCCAGCATTTT. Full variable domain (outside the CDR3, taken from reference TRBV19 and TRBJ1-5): DGGITQSPKYLFRKEGQNVTLSCEQNLNHDAMYWYRQDPGQGLRLIYYSQIVNDFQKGDIAEGYSVSREKKESFPLTVTSAQKNPTAFYLCASSIGTGVRQPQHFGDGTRLSIL.

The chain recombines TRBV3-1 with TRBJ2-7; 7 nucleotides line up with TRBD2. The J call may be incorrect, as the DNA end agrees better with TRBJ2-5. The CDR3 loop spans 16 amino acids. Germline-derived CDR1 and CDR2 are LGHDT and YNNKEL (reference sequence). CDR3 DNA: TGTGCCAGCAGCCAAGGGTCTAGCGGCGTTCGGGAGACCCAGTACTTC. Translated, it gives CASSQGSSGVRETQYF.

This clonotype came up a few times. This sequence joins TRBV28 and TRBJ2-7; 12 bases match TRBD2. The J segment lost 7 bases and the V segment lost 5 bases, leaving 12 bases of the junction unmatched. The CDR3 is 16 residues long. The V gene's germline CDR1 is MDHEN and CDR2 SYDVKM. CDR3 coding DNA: TGTGCCAGCAGTGCTGGACTAGCGGGACCCTACAATGAGCAGTACTTC. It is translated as CASSAGLAGPYNEQYF.

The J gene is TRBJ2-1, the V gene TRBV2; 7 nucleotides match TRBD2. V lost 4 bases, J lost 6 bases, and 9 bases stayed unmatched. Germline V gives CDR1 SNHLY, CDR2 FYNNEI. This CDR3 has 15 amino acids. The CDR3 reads CASSGSSGVPNEQFF. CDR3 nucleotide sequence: TGTGCCAGCAGTGGGTCCAGCGGGGTCCCCAATGAGCAGTTCTTC.

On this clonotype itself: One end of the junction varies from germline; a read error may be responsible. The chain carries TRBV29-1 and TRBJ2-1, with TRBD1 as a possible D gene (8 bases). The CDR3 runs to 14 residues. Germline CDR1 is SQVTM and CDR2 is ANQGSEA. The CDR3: CSVKGRDRYKEQFF. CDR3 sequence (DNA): TGCAGCGTGAAAGGGAGGGACAGGTACAAGGAGCAGTTCTTC.

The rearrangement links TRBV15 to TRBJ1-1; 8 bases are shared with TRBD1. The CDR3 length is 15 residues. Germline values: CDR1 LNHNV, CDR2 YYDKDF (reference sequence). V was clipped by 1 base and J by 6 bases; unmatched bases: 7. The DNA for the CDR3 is TGTGCCACCAGCAGAGTCGCAGGACAGGGCCCTGAAGCTTTCTTT. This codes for CATSRVAGQGPEAFF.

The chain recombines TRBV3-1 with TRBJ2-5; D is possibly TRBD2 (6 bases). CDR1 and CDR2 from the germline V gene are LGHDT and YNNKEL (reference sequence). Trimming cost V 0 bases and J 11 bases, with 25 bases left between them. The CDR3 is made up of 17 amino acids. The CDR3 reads CASSQDVPSARWNEQYF. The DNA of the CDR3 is TGTGCCAGCAGCCAAGATGTCCCTAGCGCGAGGTGGAATGAGCAGTACTTC.

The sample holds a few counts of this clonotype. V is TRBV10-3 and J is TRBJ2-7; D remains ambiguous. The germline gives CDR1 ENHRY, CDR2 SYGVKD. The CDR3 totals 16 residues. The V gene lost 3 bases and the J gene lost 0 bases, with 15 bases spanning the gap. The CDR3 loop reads CAISEPSLQSSYEQYF. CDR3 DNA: TGTGCCATCAGTGAACCGTCACTCCAAAGCTCCTACGAGCAGTACTTC.

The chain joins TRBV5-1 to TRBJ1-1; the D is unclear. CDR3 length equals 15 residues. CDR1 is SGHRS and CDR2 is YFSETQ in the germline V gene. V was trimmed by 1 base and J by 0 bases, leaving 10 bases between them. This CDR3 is CASSLRASMNTEAFF. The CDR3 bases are TGCGCCAGCAGCTTGAGGGCGTCCATGAACACTGAAGCTTTCTTT.

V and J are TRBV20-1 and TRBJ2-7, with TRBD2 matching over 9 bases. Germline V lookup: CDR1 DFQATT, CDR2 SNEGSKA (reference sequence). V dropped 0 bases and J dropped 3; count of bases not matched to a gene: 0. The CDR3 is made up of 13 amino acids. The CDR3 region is CSARERGGYEQYF. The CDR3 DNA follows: TGCAGTGCTAGAGAGCGGGGGGGCTACGAGCAGTACTTC.

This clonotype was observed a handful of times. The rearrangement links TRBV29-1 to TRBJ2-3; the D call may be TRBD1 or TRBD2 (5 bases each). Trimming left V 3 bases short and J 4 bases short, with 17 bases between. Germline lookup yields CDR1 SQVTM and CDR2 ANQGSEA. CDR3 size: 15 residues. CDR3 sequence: CSVDWQGEGSDTQYF. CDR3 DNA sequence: TGCAGCGTTGATTGGCAGGGCGAGGGGTCAGATACGCAGTATTTT.

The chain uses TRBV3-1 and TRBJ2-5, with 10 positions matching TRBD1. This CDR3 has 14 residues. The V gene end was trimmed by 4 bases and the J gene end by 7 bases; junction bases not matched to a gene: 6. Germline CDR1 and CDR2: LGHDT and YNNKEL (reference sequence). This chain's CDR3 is CASSLWTGGGTQYF. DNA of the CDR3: TGTGCCAGCAGCCTATGGACAGGGGGAGGGACCCAGTACTTC.

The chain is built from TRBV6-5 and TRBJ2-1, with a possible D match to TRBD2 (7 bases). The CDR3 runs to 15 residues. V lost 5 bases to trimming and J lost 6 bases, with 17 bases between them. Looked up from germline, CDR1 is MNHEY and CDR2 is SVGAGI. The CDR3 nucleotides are TGTGCCAGCAGTCCTTTGATGGGGGGGCTCAATGAGCAGTTCTTC. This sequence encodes CASSPLMGGLNEQFF.

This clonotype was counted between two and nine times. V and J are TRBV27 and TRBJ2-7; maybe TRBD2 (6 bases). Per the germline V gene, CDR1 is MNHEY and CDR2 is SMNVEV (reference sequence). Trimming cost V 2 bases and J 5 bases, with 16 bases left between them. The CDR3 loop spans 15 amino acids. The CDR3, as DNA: TGTGCCAGCAGTTTAGTGGAGGGCATCAAGCACGAGCAGTACTTC. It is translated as CASSLVEGIKHEQYF.

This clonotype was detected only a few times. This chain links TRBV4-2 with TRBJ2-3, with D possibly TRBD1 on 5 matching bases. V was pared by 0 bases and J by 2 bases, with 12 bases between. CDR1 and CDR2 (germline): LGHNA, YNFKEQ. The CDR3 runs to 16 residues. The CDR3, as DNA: TGTGCCAGCAGCCAAGACCATGGGGCCCTCACAGATACGCAGTATTTT. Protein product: CASSQDHGALTDTQYF.